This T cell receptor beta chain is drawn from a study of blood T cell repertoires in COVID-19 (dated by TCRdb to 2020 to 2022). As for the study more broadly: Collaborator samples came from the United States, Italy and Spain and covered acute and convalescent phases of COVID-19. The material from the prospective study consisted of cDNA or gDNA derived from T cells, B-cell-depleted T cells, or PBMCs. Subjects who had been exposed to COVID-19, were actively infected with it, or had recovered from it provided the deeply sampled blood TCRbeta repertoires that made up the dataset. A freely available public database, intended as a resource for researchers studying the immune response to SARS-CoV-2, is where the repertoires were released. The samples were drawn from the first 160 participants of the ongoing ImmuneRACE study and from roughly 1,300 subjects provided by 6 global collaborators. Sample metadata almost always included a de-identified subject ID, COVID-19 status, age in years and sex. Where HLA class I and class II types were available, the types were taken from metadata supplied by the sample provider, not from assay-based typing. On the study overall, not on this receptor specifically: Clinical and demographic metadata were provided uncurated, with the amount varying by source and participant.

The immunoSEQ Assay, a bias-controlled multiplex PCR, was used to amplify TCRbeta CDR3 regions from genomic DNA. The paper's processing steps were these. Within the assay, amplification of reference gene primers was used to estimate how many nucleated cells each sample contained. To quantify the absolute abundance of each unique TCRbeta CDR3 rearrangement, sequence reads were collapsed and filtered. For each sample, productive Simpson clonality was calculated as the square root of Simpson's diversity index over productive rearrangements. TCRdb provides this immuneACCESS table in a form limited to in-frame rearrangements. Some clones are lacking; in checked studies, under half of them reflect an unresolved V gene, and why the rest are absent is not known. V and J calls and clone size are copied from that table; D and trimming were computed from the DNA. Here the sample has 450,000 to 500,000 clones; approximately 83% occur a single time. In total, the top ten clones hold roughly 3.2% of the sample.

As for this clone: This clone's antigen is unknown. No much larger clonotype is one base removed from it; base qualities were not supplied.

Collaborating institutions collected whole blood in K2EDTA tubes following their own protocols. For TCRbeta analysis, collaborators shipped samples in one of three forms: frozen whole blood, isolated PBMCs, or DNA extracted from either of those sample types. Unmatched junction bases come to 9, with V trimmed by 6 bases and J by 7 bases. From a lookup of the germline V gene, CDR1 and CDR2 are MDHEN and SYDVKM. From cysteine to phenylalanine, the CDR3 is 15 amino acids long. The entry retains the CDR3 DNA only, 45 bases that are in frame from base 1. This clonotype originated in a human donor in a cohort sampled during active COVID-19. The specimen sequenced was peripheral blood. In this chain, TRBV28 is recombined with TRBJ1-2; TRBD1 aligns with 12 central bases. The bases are TGTGCCAGCAGAATCTCCGGGACAGGGGGCTTTGGCTACACCTTC. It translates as CASRISGTGGFGYTF.